This T cell receptor (beta chain) was identified in a study of T cell repertoires in cytomegalovirus infection. About the study: CMV infection and matching HLA type were both indicated by public TCR beta signatures. Whole-study results and caveats: Summed frequency of shared TCR beta families picked out CMV carriers who also had the relevant HLA. CMV-specific TCR beta clonotypes restricted by HLA-C were the ones dominating the ex vivo response.

Germline V gives CDR1 SGHVS, CDR2 FNYEAQ. The CDR3 contains 14 residues. V shed 3 bases and J shed 4 bases, with 11 bases lying between them. TCRdb redid the calling of the reads with MiXCR, one entry per CDR3 protein. This sample yields around 530,000 distinct CDR3 sequences, of which about a quarter are seen a single time; approximately 13% belongs to the top ten. Turning to this clonotype: The antigen is undetermined.

Sequenced material: PBMCs. The V call is TRBV7-6, the J call TRBJ2-3; D is undetermined. The receptor was isolated from a human donor in good health (CMV status not recorded). Some clones in this sample may be carry-over from other donors' samples. CDR3 DNA: TGTGCCAGCAGCTTGGGTTCTTCCGCAGATACGCAGTATTTT. Residues: CASSLGSSADTQYF.